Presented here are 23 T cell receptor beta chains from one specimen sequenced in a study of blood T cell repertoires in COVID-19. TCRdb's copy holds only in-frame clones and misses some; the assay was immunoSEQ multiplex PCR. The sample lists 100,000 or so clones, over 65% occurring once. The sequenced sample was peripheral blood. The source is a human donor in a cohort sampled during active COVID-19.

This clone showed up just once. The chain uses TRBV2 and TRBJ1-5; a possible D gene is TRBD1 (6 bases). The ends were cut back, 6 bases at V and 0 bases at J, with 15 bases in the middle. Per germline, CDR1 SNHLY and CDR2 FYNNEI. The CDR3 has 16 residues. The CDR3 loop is CASRTDGQYSNQPQHF. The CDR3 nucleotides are TGTGCCAGCAGGACGGACGGACAGTATAGCAATCAGCCCCAGCATTTT. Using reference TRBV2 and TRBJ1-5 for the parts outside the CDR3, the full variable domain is EPEVTQTPSHQVTQMGQEVILRCVPISNHLYFYWYRQILGQKVEFLVSFYNNEISEKSEIFDDQFSVERPDGSNFTLKIRSTKLEDSAMYFCASRTDGQYSNQPQHFGDGTRLSIL.

As DNA, the CDR3 is TGTGCCAGCAGCGTACCCGCAGGGCGGAATGAGCAGTTCTTC. Its protein is CASSVPAGRNEQFF. The V and J genes are TRBV9 and TRBJ2-1; a possible D gene is TRBD1 (5 bases). Germline values: CDR1 SGDLS, CDR2 YYNGEE. The V and J ends lost 1 base and 7 bases respectively, with 12 bases between them. The CDR3 extends over 14 amino acids.

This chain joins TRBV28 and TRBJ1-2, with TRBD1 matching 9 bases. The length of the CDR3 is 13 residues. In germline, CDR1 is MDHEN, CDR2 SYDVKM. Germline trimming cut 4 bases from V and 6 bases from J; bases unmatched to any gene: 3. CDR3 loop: CASSSTGGNGYTF. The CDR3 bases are TGTGCCAGCAGTTCCACAGGGGGCAATGGCTACACCTTC.

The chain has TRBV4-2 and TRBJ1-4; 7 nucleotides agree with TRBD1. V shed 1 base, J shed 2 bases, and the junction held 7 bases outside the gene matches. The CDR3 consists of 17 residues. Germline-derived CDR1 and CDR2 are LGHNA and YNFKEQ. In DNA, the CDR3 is TGTGCCAGCAGCCAAGGAGGGCAGGGGGTGACTAATGAAAAACTGTTTTTT. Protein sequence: CASSQGGQGVTNEKLFF.

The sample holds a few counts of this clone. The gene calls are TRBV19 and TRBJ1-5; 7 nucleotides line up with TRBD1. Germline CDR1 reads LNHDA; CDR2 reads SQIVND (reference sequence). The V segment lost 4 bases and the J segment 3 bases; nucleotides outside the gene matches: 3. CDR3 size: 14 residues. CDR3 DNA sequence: TGTGCCAGTAGTAGAACAGGGGACAATCAGCCCCAGCATTTT. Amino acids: CASSRTGDNQPQHF.

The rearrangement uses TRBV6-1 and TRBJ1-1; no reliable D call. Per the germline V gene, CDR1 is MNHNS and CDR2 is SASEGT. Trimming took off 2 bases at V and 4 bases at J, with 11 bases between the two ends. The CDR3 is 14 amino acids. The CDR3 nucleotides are TGTGCCAGCAGTGAACCCGTTGGGAGCACTGAAGCTTTCTTT. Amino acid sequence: CASSEPVGSTEAFF.

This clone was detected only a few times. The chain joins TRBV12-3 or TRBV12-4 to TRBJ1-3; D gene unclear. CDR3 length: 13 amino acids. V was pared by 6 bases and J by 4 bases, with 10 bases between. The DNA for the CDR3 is TGTGCCAGCAGACAGTCTGCCGGAAACACCATATATTTT. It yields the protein CASRQSAGNTIYF.

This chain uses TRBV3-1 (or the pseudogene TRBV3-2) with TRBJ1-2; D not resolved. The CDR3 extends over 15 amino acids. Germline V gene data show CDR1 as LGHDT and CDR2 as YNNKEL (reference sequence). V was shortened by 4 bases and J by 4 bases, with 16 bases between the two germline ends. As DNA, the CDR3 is TGTGCCAGCAGCCCCACGAACACCCGAAGCTATGGCTACACCTTC. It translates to CASSPTNTRSYGYTF.

The CDR3 DNA sequence: TGTGCCAGCAGCTTGGTAGGGAGTAATGGCTACACCTTC. Its protein product is CASSLVGSNGYTF. The V call is TRBV7-2, the J call TRBJ1-2; the D is unclear. In germline, CDR1 is SGHTA, CDR2 FQGNSA. Deletions cut 3 bases from V and 6 bases from J, with 11 bases between. The CDR3 contains 13 residues. Drawing the rest from reference TRBV7-2 and TRBJ1-2, the complete variable domain is GAGVSQSPSNKVTEKGKDVELRCDPISGHTALYWYRQSLGQGLEFLIYFQGNSAPDKSGLPSDRFSAERTGGSVSTLTIQRTQQEDSAVYLCASSLVGSNGYTFGSGTRLTVV.

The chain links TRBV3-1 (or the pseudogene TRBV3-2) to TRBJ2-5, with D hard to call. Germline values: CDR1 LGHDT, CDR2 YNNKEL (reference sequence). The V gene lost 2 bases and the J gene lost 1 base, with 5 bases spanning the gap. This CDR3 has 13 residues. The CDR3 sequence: CASSQQIQETQYF. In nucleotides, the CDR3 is TGTGCCAGCAGCCAACAGATCCAAGAGACCCAGTACTTC.

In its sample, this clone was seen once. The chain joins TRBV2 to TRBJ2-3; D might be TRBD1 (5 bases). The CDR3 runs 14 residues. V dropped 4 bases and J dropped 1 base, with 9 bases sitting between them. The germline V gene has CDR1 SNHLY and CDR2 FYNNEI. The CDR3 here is CASSGGLGTDTQYF. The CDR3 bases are TGTGCCAGCAGTGGGGGCCTCGGCACAGATACGCAGTATTTT.

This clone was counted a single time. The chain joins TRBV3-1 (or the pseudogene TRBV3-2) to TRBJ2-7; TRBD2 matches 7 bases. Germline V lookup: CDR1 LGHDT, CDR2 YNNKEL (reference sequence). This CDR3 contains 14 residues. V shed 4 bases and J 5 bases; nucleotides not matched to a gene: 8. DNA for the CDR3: TGTGCCAGCAGCCGGACTAGTAACCGTCACGAGCAGTACTTC. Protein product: CASSRTSNRHEQYF.

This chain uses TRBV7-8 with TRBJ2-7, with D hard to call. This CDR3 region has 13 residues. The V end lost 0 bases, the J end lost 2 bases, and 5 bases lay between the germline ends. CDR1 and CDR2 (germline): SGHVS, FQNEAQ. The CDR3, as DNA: TGTGCCAGCAGCTTAGCGAACACCTACGAGCAGTACTTC. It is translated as CASSLANTYEQYF.

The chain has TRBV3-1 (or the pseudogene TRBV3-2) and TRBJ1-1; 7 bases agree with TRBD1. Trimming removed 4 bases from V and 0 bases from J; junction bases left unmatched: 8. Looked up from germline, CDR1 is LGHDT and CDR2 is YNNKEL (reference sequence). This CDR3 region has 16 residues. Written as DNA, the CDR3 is TGTGCCAGCAGCCCCTACCGACAGGGCCTGAACACTGAAGCTTTCTTT. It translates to CASSPYRQGLNTEAFF.

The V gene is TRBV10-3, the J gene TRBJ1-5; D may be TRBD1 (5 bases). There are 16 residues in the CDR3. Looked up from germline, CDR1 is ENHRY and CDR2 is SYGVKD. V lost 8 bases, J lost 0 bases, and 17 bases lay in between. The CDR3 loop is CAIDRILRYSNQPQHF. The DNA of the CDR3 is TGTGCCATCGACAGAATCCTCCGTTATAGCAATCAGCCCCAGCATTTT.

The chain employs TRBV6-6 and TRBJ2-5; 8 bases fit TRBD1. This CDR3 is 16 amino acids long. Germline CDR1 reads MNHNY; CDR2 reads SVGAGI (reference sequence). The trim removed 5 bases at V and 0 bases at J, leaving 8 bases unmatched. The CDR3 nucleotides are TGTGCCAGCAGTCCCCCTCGGACAGGGTACCAAGAGACCCAGTACTTC. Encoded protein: CASSPPRTGYQETQYF.

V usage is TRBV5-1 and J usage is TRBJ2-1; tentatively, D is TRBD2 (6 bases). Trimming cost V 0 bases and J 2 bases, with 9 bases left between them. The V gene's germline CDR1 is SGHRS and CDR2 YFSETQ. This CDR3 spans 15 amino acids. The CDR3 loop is CASSLGTIPYNEQFF. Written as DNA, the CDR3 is TGCGCCAGCAGCTTGGGGACTATACCCTACAATGAGCAGTTCTTC.

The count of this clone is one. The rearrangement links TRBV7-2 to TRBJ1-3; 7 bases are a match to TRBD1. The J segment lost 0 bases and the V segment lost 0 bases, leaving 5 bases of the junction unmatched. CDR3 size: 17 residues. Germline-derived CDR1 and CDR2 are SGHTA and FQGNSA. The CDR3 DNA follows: TGTGCCAGCAGCTTAGCGGTCAGGGGGAGCTCTGGAAACACCATATATTTT. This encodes CASSLAVRGSSGNTIYF.

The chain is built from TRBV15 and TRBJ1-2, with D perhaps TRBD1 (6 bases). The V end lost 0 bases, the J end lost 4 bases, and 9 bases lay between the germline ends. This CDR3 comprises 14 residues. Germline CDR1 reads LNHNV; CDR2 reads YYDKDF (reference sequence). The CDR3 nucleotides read TGTGCCACCAGCAGAGACACAGGGCCCTATGGCTACACCTTC. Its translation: CATSRDTGPYGYTF.

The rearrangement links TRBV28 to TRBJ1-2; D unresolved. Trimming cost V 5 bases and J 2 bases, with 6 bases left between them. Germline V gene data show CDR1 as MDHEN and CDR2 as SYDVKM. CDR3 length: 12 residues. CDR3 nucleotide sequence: TGTGCCAGCAGTCCCCAAAACTATGGCTACACCTTC. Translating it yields CASSPQNYGYTF.

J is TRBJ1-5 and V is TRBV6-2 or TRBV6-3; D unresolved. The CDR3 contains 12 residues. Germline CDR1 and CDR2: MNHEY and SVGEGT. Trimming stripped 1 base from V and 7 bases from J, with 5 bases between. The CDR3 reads CASSYFTQPQHF. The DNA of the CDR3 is TGTGCCAGCAGTTACTTTACACAGCCCCAGCATTTT.

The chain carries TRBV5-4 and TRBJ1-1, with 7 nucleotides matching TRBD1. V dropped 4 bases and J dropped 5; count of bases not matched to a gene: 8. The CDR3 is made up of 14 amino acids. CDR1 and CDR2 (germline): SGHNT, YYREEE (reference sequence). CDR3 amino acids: CASSTRQGGTEAFF. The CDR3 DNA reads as TGTGCCAGCAGCACGAGACAGGGAGGTACTGAAGCTTTCTTT.

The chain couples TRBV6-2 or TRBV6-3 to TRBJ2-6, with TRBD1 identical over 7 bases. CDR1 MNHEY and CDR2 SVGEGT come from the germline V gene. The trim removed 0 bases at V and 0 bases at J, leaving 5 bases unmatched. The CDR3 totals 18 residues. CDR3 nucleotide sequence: TGTGCCAGCAGTTACTCTCGGACAGGAGGCTCTGGGGCCAACGTCCTGACTTTC. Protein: CASSYSRTGGSGANVLTF.